Reported below is one T cell receptor (beta chain). What it binds is unknown. Profiling relied on immunoSEQ multiplex PCR, and the TCRdb table lists in-frame clones only, not all of them. The sample includes tens of thousands of clones, around 87% seen only once; the top ten take 0.94%. The entry originates in a study of OX40 agonist ivuxolimab in advanced cancers. Study-wide background: Dose-escalation subjects each had hepatocellular carcinoma, melanoma, renal cell or head and neck cancer. Among those treated, three patients had partial responses, one with hepatocellular carcinoma and two with cutaneous melanoma. Points from the study as a whole: Relative to CD4+ cells, CD8+ T cells on average had more expanded clones.

The CDR3 covers 15 residues. Germline CDR1 MNHEY, CDR2 SVGAGI. V lost 0 bases to trimming and J lost 11 bases, with 19 bases between them. Here the sequenced sample was CD4+ or CD8+ T cells sorted from blood, taken in a trial of the OX40 agonist ivuxolimab. This sequence was found in an adult with an advanced solid tumor such as melanoma, head and neck, liver or kidney cancer. The chain employs TRBV6-5 and TRBJ2-5, with D possibly matching TRBD2 (5 bases). DNA for the CDR3: TGTGCCAGCAGTTACTCGGCGGGTGTTTCATTGGAGCAGTACTTC. Its protein is CASSYSAGVSLEQYF.